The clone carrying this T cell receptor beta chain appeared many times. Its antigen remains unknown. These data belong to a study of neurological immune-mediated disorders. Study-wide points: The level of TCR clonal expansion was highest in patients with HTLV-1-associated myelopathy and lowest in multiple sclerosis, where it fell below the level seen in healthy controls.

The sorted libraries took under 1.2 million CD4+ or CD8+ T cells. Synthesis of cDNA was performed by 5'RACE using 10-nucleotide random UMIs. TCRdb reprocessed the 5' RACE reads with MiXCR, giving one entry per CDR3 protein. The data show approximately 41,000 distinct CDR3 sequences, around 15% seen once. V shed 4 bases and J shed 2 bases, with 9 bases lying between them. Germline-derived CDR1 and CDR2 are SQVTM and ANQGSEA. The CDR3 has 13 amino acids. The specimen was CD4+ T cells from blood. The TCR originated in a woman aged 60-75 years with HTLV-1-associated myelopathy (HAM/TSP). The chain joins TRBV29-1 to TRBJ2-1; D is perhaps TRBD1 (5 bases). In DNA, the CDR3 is TGCAGCGTTGGTCAGGGTCCCTACAATGAGCAGTTCTTC. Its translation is CSVGQGPYNEQFF.